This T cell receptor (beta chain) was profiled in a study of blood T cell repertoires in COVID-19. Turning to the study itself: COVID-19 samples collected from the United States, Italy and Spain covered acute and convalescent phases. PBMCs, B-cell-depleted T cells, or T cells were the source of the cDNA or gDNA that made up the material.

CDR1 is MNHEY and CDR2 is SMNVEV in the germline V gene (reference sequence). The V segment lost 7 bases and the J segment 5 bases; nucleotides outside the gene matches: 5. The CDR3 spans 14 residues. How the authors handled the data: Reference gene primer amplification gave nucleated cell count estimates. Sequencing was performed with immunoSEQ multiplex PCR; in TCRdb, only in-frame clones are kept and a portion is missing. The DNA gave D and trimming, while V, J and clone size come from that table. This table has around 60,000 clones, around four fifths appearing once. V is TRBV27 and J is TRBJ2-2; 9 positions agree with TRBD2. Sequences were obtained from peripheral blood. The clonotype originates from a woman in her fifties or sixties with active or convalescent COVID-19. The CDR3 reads CASTFSGRTGELFF. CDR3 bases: TGTGCCAGCACCTTTAGCGGGAGAACCGGGGAGCTGTTTTTT.